The 25 T cell receptor beta chains reported below all come from one sample, sequenced in a study of control samples from healthy donors and cancer patients. Profiling relied on immunoSEQ multiplex PCR, and the TCRdb table lists in-frame clones only, not all of them. The data hold roughly 200,000 clones, with roughly 94% observed a single time. Sequencing was performed on blood. Source of these receptors: a middle-aged man in good health.

The chain is built from TRBV11-2 and TRBJ2-5; the match to TRBD2 covers 9 bases. This CDR3 comprises 14 residues. Per the germline V gene, CDR1 is SGHAT and CDR2 is FQNNGV. J gave up 14 bases and V 5 bases, and 15 bases lay outside the gene matches. CDR3 sequence reads: CASSPLSGGLLAYF. As DNA, the CDR3 is TGTGCCAGCAGCCCCCTCAGCGGGGGGTTGCTGGCCTACTTC.

The chain combines TRBV29-1 with TRBJ1-1; the D gene is possibly TRBD1 (6 bases). Looked up from germline, CDR1 is SQVTM and CDR2 is ANQGSEA. V was cut by 7 bases and J by 5 bases, with 14 bases left in between. This CDR3 contains 12 residues. CDR3 DNA: TGCAGCGCCGACAGGTCTGGGACTGAAGCTTTCTTT. Its protein product is CSADRSGTEAFF.

Here the CDR3 reads CASSYRGTGSSGANVLTF. CDR3 sequence (DNA): TGTGCCAGCAGTTACCGGGGGACAGGGAGCTCTGGGGCCAACGTCCTGACTTTC. The chain employs TRBV6-2 or TRBV6-3 and TRBJ2-6; 9 bases align to TRBD1. From germline, CDR1 is MNHEY and CDR2 SVGEGT. Trimming took 2 bases from V and 0 from J; bases not matched to a gene: 5. The CDR3 consists of 18 residues.

The chain employs TRBV24-1 and TRBJ2-1; 12 nucleotides line up with TRBD2. The CDR3 has 16 amino acids. V lost 12 bases to trimming and J lost 4 bases; unmatched junction nucleotides: 12. CDR1 is KGHDR and CDR2 is SFDVKD in the germline V gene. The CDR3 DNA sequence: TGTGCCGCGGGGCCTAGCGGGGGGGCAGGGTACAATGAGCAGTTCTTC. As protein: CAAGPSGGAGYNEQFF.

Comment on this clone: This sample includes further DNA sequences coding for the same CDR3. The chain recombines TRBV18 with TRBJ1-1; D remains unclear. The V gene's germline CDR1 is KGHSH and CDR2 LQKENI. The CDR3 runs to 14 residues. Deletions cut 2 bases from V and 1 base from J, with 8 bases between. DNA of the CDR3: TGTGCCAGCTCACCAGGCACACCGAACACTGAAGCTTTCTTT. It yields the protein CASSPGTPNTEAFF.

This chain links TRBV4-2 with TRBJ2-7, with 11 bases identical to TRBD1. CDR3 length: 16 amino acids. V dropped 4 bases and J dropped 3; count of bases not matched to a gene: 8. Germline values: CDR1 LGHNA, CDR2 YNFKEQ. DNA of the CDR3: TGTGCCAGCAGCCGAACGGACAGGGGGCCTTACTACGAGCAGTACTTC. Its translation is CASSRTDRGPYYEQYF.

This clone was observed once. The chain uses TRBV2 and TRBJ1-4; D gene unclear. Trimming stripped 0 bases from V and 2 bases from J, with 10 bases between. The CDR3 has 16 amino acids. Germline CDR1 is SNHLY and CDR2 is FYNNEI. The CDR3 region is CASSEALGWTNEKLFF. CDR3 coding DNA: TGTGCCAGCAGTGAAGCTCTTGGGTGGACTAATGAAAAACTGTTTTTT.

This clone has a single count. The chain employs TRBV5-4 and TRBJ1-6; TRBD1 matches at 7 bases. The J segment lost 0 bases and the V segment lost 4 bases, leaving 1 base of the junction unmatched. The CDR3 runs to 15 residues. Germline V lookup: CDR1 SGHNT, CDR2 YYREEE (reference sequence). The CDR3 nucleotides read TGTGCCAGCAGCCGGGACAGCTCCTATAATTCACCCCTCCACTTT. Translating gives CASSRDSSYNSPLHF.

The chain uses TRBV6-5 and TRBJ2-2; D gene ambiguous. CDR3 length equals 15 residues. CDR1 and CDR2 (germline): MNHEY, SVGAGI. V was shortened by 6 bases and J by 4 bases, with 15 bases between the two germline ends. The CDR3, as DNA: TGTGCCAGCAGCCGAGACATTCTCGGCACCGGGGAGCTGTTTTTT. Residues: CASSRDILGTGELFF.

The gene calls are TRBV4-2 and TRBJ1-5; D not resolved. Per germline, CDR1 LGHNA and CDR2 YNFKEQ. This CDR3 comprises 16 residues. V lost 0 bases and J lost 7, with 16 bases in between. The CDR3 protein is CASSQEGGRSRQPQHF. The CDR3 DNA reads as TGTGCCAGCAGCCAAGAGGGAGGACGGAGCAGGCAGCCCCAGCATTTT.

The V call is TRBV28, the J call TRBJ2-1; no clear D gene. V was shortened by 8 bases and J by 0 bases, with 11 bases between the two germline ends. This CDR3 spans 14 amino acids. The V gene's germline CDR1 is MDHEN and CDR2 SYDVKM. This CDR3 is CASGSASSYNEQFF. CDR3 nucleotides: TGTGCCAGCGGCTCGGCGAGCTCCTACAATGAGCAGTTCTTC. The variable domain in full, completed from reference TRBV28 and TRBJ2-1, reads DVKVTQSSRYLVKRTGEKVFLECVQDMDHENMFWYRQDPGLGLRLIYFSYDVKMKEKGDIPEGYSVSREKKERFSLILESASTNQTSMYLCASGSASSYNEQFFGPGTRLTVL.

V and J are TRBV5-6 and TRBJ1-6; D gene unclear. Looked up from germline, CDR1 is SGHDT and CDR2 is YYEEEE. The CDR3 is 12 amino acids. Deletions cut 3 bases from V and 8 bases from J, with 6 bases between. DNA for the CDR3: TGTGCCAGCAGCTCCCTAGATTCACCCCTCCACTTT. This codes for CASSSLDSPLHF.

This clone is a singleton in its sample. The chain employs TRBV6-5 and TRBJ1-2; 9 bases align to TRBD1. The CDR3 runs 13 residues. CDR1 is MNHEY, CDR2 SVGAGI, per germline. The V gene end was trimmed by 6 bases and the J gene end by 3 bases; junction bases not matched to a gene: 2. Here the CDR3 reads CASSRQGDYGYTF. CDR3 sequence (DNA): TGTGCCAGCAGCCGACAGGGGGACTATGGCTACACCTTC.

The chain is built from TRBV7-2 and TRBJ1-2; 10 nucleotides align to TRBD1. This CDR3 spans 14 amino acids. Germline-derived CDR1 and CDR2 are SGHTA and FQGNSA. V gave up 7 bases and J gave up 6 bases; unmatched junction bases: 8. The CDR3 loop reads CASKTRTGGNGYTF. The CDR3, as DNA: TGTGCCAGCAAGACTCGGACAGGGGGGAATGGCTACACCTTC.

The chain has TRBV6-5 and TRBJ1-2; D call uncertain. CDR1 MNHEY and CDR2 SVGAGI come from the germline V gene. V was trimmed by 4 bases and J by 2 bases, leaving 8 bases between them. CDR3 length: 13 residues. CDR3 sequence (DNA): TGTGCCAGCAGTTCCGGGTGGAACTATGGCTACACCTTC. As protein: CASSSGWNYGYTF.

This rearrangement joins TRBV28 to TRBJ1-2; 8 bases match TRBD1. V lost 3 bases and J lost 5; bases outside the gene matches: 8. This CDR3 comprises 15 residues. Germline V CDR1 and CDR2: MDHEN, SYDVKM. Here the CDR3 reads CASSLAGGYGYGYTF. CDR3 coding DNA: TGTGCCAGCAGTTTGGCAGGGGGCTATGGGTATGGCTACACCTTC.

The chain joins TRBV6-5 to TRBJ1-5, with TRBD1 identical over 7 bases. This CDR3 comprises 14 residues. Germline V gene lookup returns CDR1 MNHEY and CDR2 SVGAGI. V shed 5 bases and J 6 bases; nucleotides not matched to a gene: 7. The CDR3: CASSLTGRGQPQHF. The DNA for the CDR3 is TGTGCCAGCAGTCTGACAGGGCGAGGTCAGCCCCAGCATTTT.

The chain combines TRBV4-3 with TRBJ2-3; 9 nucleotides line up with TRBD2. The germline V gene encodes CDR1 LGHNA and CDR2 YSLEER. With V trimmed by 3 bases and J by 4 bases, 11 bases remained unmatched. CDR3 length: 17 amino acids. Here the CDR3 reads CASSHISGGTYADTQYF. CDR3 nucleotides: TGCGCCAGCAGCCACATTAGCGGGGGCACGTACGCAGATACGCAGTATTTT.

This clone has more than one count but fewer than ten. J is TRBJ1-2 and V is TRBV6-2 or TRBV6-3; TRBD1 is a possible D gene (6 bases). Germline CDR1 reads MNHEY; CDR2 reads SVGEGT. With 5 bases removed from V and 4 bases from J, the gap between germline ends came to 17 bases. The CDR3 contains 15 residues. CDR3 bases: TGTGCCAGCAGTACATCAGGGGCCGATCTCTATGGCTACACCTTC. Translation gives CASSTSGADLYGYTF.

The CDR3 sequence: CASSVAGSGEQYV. The CDR3, as DNA: TGTGCCAGCAGTGTAGCGGGGTCGGGCGAGCAGTACGTC. The chain is built from TRBV25-1 and TRBJ2-7, with 8 bases that match TRBD2. Germline V gene lookup returns CDR1 MGHDK and CDR2 SYGVNS. V lost 4 bases, J lost 6 bases, and 5 bases stayed unmatched. The CDR3 has 13 residues.

This rearrangement joins TRBV19 to TRBJ2-7; TRBD1 might be the D (5 bases). The CDR3 totals 14 residues. Germline V gene lookup returns CDR1 LNHDA and CDR2 SQIVND (reference sequence). V dropped 2 bases and J dropped 4 bases, with 12 bases sitting between them. The CDR3 coding sequence is TGTGCCAGTAGTATACTAGATAGGGGATACGAGCAGTACGTC. Encoded protein: CASSILDRGYEQYV.

This clone has a single count. The genes are TRBV5-6 and TRBJ1-2; perhaps TRBD1 as D (5 bases). Between the trimmed V and J ends, which lost 1 base and 2 bases, there was a span of 18 bases. There are 17 residues in the CDR3. Germline V gives CDR1 SGHDT, CDR2 YYEEEE. The CDR3 region has the DNA TGTGCCAGCAGCTTGTCCGACAGCTACCAAGGGAACTATGGCTACACCTTC. Translation: CASSLSDSYQGNYGYTF. Looking up the rest from reference TRBV5-6 and TRBJ1-2 gives the full variable domain: DAGVTQSPTHLIKTRGQQVTLRCSPKSGHDTVSWYQQALGQGPQFIFQYYEEEERQRGNFPDRFSGHQFPNYSSELNVNALLLGDSALYLCASSLSDSYQGNYGYTFGSGTRLTVV.

This sequence joins TRBV10-3 and TRBJ2-3; 11 bases are a match to TRBD2. The CDR3 covers 16 residues. Germline trimming cut 3 bases from V and 1 base from J; bases unmatched to any gene: 3. The V gene's germline CDR1 is ENHRY and CDR2 SYGVKD. The CDR3 region has the DNA TGTGCCATCAGTGACCTAGCGGGGGGACGCACAGATACGCAGTATTTT. This translates into CAISDLAGGRTDTQYF.

The chain uses TRBV30 and TRBJ2-7, with 9 bases matching TRBD1. Trimming at V came to 0 bases and at J to 3 bases, leaving 3 bases not matched to a gene. The CDR3 runs 14 residues. Germline CDR1 GTSNPN, CDR2 SVGIG (reference sequence). The CDR3 loop is CAWSVQDRGYEQYF. DNA of the CDR3: TGTGCCTGGAGTGTACAGGACAGGGGCTACGAGCAGTACTTC.

J is TRBJ2-2 and V is TRBV9; D is unclear. The V gene's germline CDR1 is SGDLS and CDR2 YYNGEE. The CDR3 totals 13 residues. V lost 1 base to trimming and J lost 5 bases, with 6 bases between them. The CDR3 region has the DNA TGTGCCAGCAGCGTAAGTGGAACCGGGGAGCTGTTTTTT. This translates into CASSVSGTGELFF.